This T cell receptor (beta chain) was sequenced in a study of post-analysis software for immune sequencing data. Regarding the study as a whole: There was significantly lower normalized Chao1 diversity in multiple sclerosis patients than in controls.

In its sample, this clonotype was seen a few times. Its antigen is unknown. TCR beta cDNA libraries had unique molecular identifiers. TCRdb recomputed calls from the PCR reads with MiXCR, one row per CDR3 protein. The repertoire holds 750,000 to 950,000 distinct CDR3 sequences, with 35% to 55% as singletons. This TCR derives from a girl between 10 and 17 years old with multiple sclerosis. The sequencing sample was made of blood.

CDR3 region: CASDVGIGNEQFF. The DNA for the CDR3 is TGTGCCAGCGATGTGGGAATCGGCAATGAGCAGTTCTTC. The rearrangement joins TRBV7-9 to TRBJ2-1; the D is unclear. The CDR3 has 13 amino acids. Germline lookup yields CDR1 SEHNR and CDR2 FQNEAQ (reference sequence). Between the trimmed V and J ends, which lost 8 bases and 6 bases, there was a span of 14 bases.